One and the same sample provided the 20 T cell receptor beta chains below, sequenced in a study of vaccination and CD4 T cells after COVID-19. Noted treatment: approximately 9-day PBMC culture with coronavirus spike peptide pools or control peptides (ViraFEST assay). Sequenced with the Oncomine TCR Beta short-read assay was DNA taken from cultured CD4+ T cells. TCRdb ran MiXCR on the PCR reads and lists one entry per CDR3 protein. The sample has 2,500 to 3,000 distinct CDR3 sequences; roughly 25% are singletons. Antigen specificity for these receptors is unknown. Input material: CD4+ T cells from blood, cultured in vitro. All receptors come from a human donor who had recovered from COVID-19.

This clonotype was seen a few times. One junction end disagrees with the germline gene, perhaps due to a read error. The chain is built from TRBV7-8 and TRBJ1-1; unclear D gene. CDR3 length equals 13 residues. Germline V gene lookup returns CDR1 SGHVS and CDR2 FQNEAQ. CDR3 sequence: CASSSHGNAEAFF. As DNA, the CDR3 is TGTGCCAGCAGCTCCCATGGGAACGCTGAAGCTTTCTTT.

This clonotype counts as medium-sized. The gene calls are TRBV20-1 and TRBJ1-6, with D possibly matching TRBD1 (6 bases). The CDR3 is made up of 17 amino acids. V gave up 0 bases and J gave up 0 bases, with 12 bases separating them. Per germline, CDR1 DFQATT and CDR2 SNEGSKA (reference sequence). The CDR3 nucleotides read TGCAGTGCTAGAGATCGGACAGAGAGCTCCTATAATTCACCCCTCCACTTT. Its translation: CSARDRTESSYNSPLHF.

This clonotype was counted a few times. This rearrangement joins TRBV19 to TRBJ2-5; weak D call: TRBD1 (7 bases). Per the germline V gene, CDR1 is LNHDA and CDR2 is SQIVND (reference sequence). The CDR3 is 15 amino acids. With 6 bases removed from V and 5 bases from J, the gap between germline ends came to 19 bases. CDR3 protein: CASSPSEGARETQYF. CDR3 bases: TGTGCCAGTAGCCCCTCGGAGGGGGCGCGGGAGACCCAGTACTTC. Combining the CDR3 with reference TRBV19 and TRBJ2-5 gives the whole variable domain DGGITQSPKYLFRKEGQNVTLSCEQNLNHDAMYWYRQDPGQGLRLIYYSQIVNDFQKGDIAEGYSVSREKKESFPLTVTSAQKNPTAFYLCASSPSEGARETQYFGPGTRLLVL.

This rearrangement joins TRBV7-9 to TRBJ2-1; TRBD2 agrees at 12 bases. The CDR3 contains 15 residues. Germline loops: CDR1 SEHNR, CDR2 FQNEAQ (reference sequence). The V segment lost 3 bases and the J segment 7 bases; nucleotides outside the gene matches: 4. For the CDR3, the DNA is TGTGCCAGCAGCTTTCTTCTAGCGGGAGGGAATGAGCAGTTCTTC. It translates to CASSFLLAGGNEQFF.

The chain combines TRBV5-4 with TRBJ2-4; 7 nucleotides align to TRBD1. Germline values: CDR1 SGHNT, CDR2 YYREEE (reference sequence). The CDR3 is 15 amino acids. V lost 3 bases to trimming and J lost 0 bases; unmatched junction nucleotides: 3. CDR3 coding DNA: TGTGCCAGCAGCTCCAGGGGGAGAGCCAAAAACATTCAGTACTTC. Protein: CASSSRGRAKNIQYF.

This clonotype was counted between two and nine times. The rearrangement uses TRBV6-1 and TRBJ2-2; TRBD1 matches at 8 bases. The trim removed 7 bases at V and 1 base at J, leaving 2 bases unmatched. This CDR3 has 14 residues. From germline, CDR1 is MNHNS and CDR2 SASEGT. Here the CDR3 DNA reads TGTGCCAGCAAAGGGACAGGGAACACCGGGGAGCTGTTTTTT. This gives the protein CASKGTGNTGELFF.

This clonotype was counted between two and nine times. The chain joins TRBV12-3 or TRBV12-4 to TRBJ2-7, with TRBD1 as a possible D gene (6 bases). V lost 5 bases and J lost 9, with 20 bases in between. This CDR3 spans 14 amino acids. CDR3 residues: CASSPSWVQGLQYF. For the CDR3, the DNA is TGTGCCAGCAGTCCTAGCTGGGTTCAGGGGTTGCAGTACTTC.

This chain uses TRBV5-1 with TRBJ2-5; 14 bases agree with TRBD2. The CDR3 contains 17 residues. CDR1 is SGHRS and CDR2 is YFSETQ in the germline V gene. The V gene end was trimmed by 0 bases and the J gene end by 2 bases; junction bases not matched to a gene: 3. CDR3 sequence: CASSLGGLAGGQETQYF. DNA for the CDR3: TGCGCCAGCAGCTTGGGCGGACTAGCGGGGGGACAAGAGACCCAGTACTTC.

This clonotype is judged medium-sized. The V and J genes are TRBV12-3 or TRBV12-4 and TRBJ2-3, with D perhaps TRBD2 (5 bases). V was cut by 5 bases and J by 2 bases, with 11 bases left in between. CDR3 size: 14 residues. As DNA, the CDR3 is TGTGCCAGCAGTGTGGACTGGAACACAGATACGCAGTATTTT. This gives the protein CASSVDWNTDTQYF.

Points on this clonotype: As the CDR3 is not closed by the conserved phenylalanine or tryptophan, this likely results from a read error. This chain links TRBV20-1 with TRBJ1-1, with 11 bases lining up with TRBD1. Looked up from germline, CDR1 is DFQATT and CDR2 is SNEGSKA (reference sequence). V trimming: 0 bases; J trimming: 6 bases; junction bases outside the gene matches: 6. The length of the CDR3 is 15 residues. CDR3 loop: CSARDTGTGGPEAFY. The CDR3 bases are TGCAGTGCTAGAGATACCGGGACAGGGGGTCCTGAAGCTTTCTAT.

This clonotype qualifies as medium-sized. The rearrangement joins TRBV6-1 to TRBJ1-2; D is unclear. V was cut by 0 bases and J by 3 bases, with 14 bases left in between. The CDR3 length is 16 residues. The V gene's germline CDR1 is MNHNS and CDR2 SASEGT. The CDR3 loop is CASSEASSTDYYGYTF. The DNA of the CDR3 is TGTGCCAGCAGTGAAGCGAGCAGTACCGATTACTATGGCTACACCTTC.

Within the sample, this clonotype is medium-sized. V usage is TRBV7-3 and J usage is TRBJ1-2; no reliable D call. The CDR3 covers 14 residues. V shed 4 bases and J shed 6 bases, with 15 bases lying between them. The germline V gene has CDR1 SGHTA and CDR2 FQGTGA. CDR3 region: CASSSGPLEDGYTF. In DNA form, the CDR3 reads TGTGCCAGCAGCTCAGGTCCCCTGGAGGATGGCTACACCTTC. Looking up the rest from reference TRBV7-3 and TRBJ1-2 gives the full variable domain: GAGVSQTPSNKVTEKGKYVELRCDPISGHTALYWYRQSLGQGPEFLIYFQGTGAADDSGLPNDRFFAVRPEGSVSTLKIQRTERGDSAVYLCASSSGPLEDGYTFGSGTRLTVV.

The V gene is TRBV7-3, the J gene TRBJ2-1, with D perhaps TRBD2 (6 bases). The CDR3 is 17 residues long. Trimming shortened V by 1 base and J by 3 bases, and 16 bases separated the two germline ends. Germline values: CDR1 SGHTA, CDR2 FQGTGA. CDR3 in amino acids: CASSLRGDSIGYNEQFF. Here the CDR3 DNA reads TGTGCCAGCAGCTTAAGGGGGGACTCTATCGGCTACAATGAGCAGTTCTTC.

This clonotype came up once. This rearrangement joins TRBV2 to TRBJ2-7; D might be TRBD1 or TRBD2, each matching 5 bases. The V gene lost 7 bases and the J gene lost 1 base, with 17 bases spanning the gap. This CDR3 has 15 amino acids. Germline V gives CDR1 SNHLY, CDR2 FYNNEI. CDR3 sequence reads: CASTDRRDPSYEQYF. DNA of the CDR3: TGTGCCAGCACTGACCGCCGGGACCCTTCCTACGAGCAGTACTTC.

This clonotype turned up a few times. This sequence joins TRBV2 and TRBJ1-4; 7 bases align to TRBD1. Trimming took 3 bases from V and 1 from J; bases not matched to a gene: 2. CDR1 and CDR2 (germline): SNHLY, FYNNEI. This CDR3 is built from 15 residues. The DNA for the CDR3 is TGTGCCAGCAGTGAGAACAGGGGAACTAATGAAAAACTGTTTTTT. Translation: CASSENRGTNEKLFF.

The chain recombines TRBV4-1 with TRBJ1-3; 7 nucleotides agree with TRBD1. The CDR3 consists of 15 residues. The germline gives CDR1 MGHRA, CDR2 YSYEKL. Losses at the gene ends were 4 bases for V and 2 bases for J; bases not matched to a gene: 5. The CDR3 DNA reads as TGCGCCAGCAGCCCTGGGACAGACCCTGGAAACACCATATATTTT. Translation: CASSPGTDPGNTIYF.

The chain joins TRBV18 to TRBJ2-7; 7 bases line up with TRBD2. Germline V gene sequence: CDR1 KGHSH, CDR2 LQKENI. Trimming removed 3 bases from V and 7 bases from J; junction bases left unmatched: 6. This CDR3 has 13 amino acids. Here the CDR3 DNA reads TGTGCCAGCTCACCGACCGGTAGCGGGGAGCAGTACTTC. It encodes CASSPTGSGEQYF.

The chain recombines TRBV7-3 with TRBJ1-3, with no clear D. The germline CDR1 and CDR2 sequences are SGHTA and FQGTGA. V lost 3 bases and J 4 bases, leaving 16 bases between the germline ends. The CDR3 spans 16 residues. The CDR3 nucleotides are TGTGCCAGCAGCTTGAATGGTCCTAACGTCGGAAACACCATATATTTT. As protein: CASSLNGPNVGNTIYF.

This clonotype was found once. The genes are TRBV4-1 and TRBJ2-7; TRBD2 matches at 9 bases. The CDR3 spans 14 residues. The germline gives CDR1 MGHRA, CDR2 YSYEKL. Trimming took 4 bases from V and 7 from J; bases not matched to a gene: 8. The CDR3 is CASSPRLTSGEQYF. CDR3 in DNA: TGCGCCAGCAGCCCCCGGTTGACTAGCGGAGAGCAGTACTTC.

The rearrangement uses TRBV6-1 and TRBJ1-2; 8 bases are shared with TRBD1. V shed 6 bases and J 2 bases; nucleotides not matched to a gene: 5. Per the germline V gene, CDR1 is MNHNS and CDR2 is SASEGT. The CDR3 consists of 14 residues. The CDR3 DNA follows: TGTGCCAGCAGCAGGGGACAGGCGAACTATGGCTACACCTTC. It is translated as CASSRGQANYGYTF.